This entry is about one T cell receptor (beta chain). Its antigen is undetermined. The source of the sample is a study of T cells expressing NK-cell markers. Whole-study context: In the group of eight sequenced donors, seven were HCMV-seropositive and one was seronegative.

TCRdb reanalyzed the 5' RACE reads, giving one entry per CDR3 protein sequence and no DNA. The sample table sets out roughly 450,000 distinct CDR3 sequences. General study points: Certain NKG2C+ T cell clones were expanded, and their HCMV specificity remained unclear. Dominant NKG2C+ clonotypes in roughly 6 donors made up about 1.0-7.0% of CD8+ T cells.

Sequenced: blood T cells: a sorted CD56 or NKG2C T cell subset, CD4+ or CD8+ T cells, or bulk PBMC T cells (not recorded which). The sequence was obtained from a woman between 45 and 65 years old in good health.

CDR3 sequence: CASSQGFQAGGPGDIQYF. V usage is TRBV14 and J usage is TRBJ2-4; lacking DNA, the TRBD2 call made by TCRdb goes unchecked. Germline assignment: CDR1 SGHDN and CDR2 FVKESK. The CDR3 contains 18 residues.